These T cell receptor beta chains were read from a single sample in a study of cytomegalovirus exposure and HLA in healthy donors. Clones were read by immunoSEQ multiplex PCR, and TCRdb kept only the in-frame ones, dropping some. The table lists 150,000 or so clones, around 84% of them singletons. The sample comprised PBMCs. Every receptor here comes from a human donor in good health. The CDR3 runs from the conserved cysteine through the conserved F or W. A D gene is named only where the DNA matches it firmly. The size of a clone is reported for some rows only, either as once, few or many, or as a class for expanded clones.

d_gene: TRBD1
abundance: -
j_gene: TRBJ1-2
v_gene: TRBV19
CDR3nt: TGTGCCAGTACCTGGGGGACAGAGTATGGCTACACCTTC
CDR3aa: CASTWGTEYGYTF

d_gene: -
abundance: -
j_gene: TRBJ2-3
v_gene: TRBV29-1
CDR3nt: TGCAGCGTTCGTGGTCGCGGCTCTAGCACAGATACGCAGTATTTT
CDR3aa: CSVRGRGSSTDTQYF

d_gene: -
abundance: -
j_gene: TRBJ1-5
v_gene: TRBV19
CDR3nt: TGTGCCAGTAGTATAGAGCGAGGAGCTAGCAATCAGCCCCAGCATTTT
CDR3aa: CASSIERGASNQPQHF

d_gene: TRBD2
abundance: -
j_gene: TRBJ2-6
v_gene: TRBV5-8
CDR3nt: TGTGCCAGCAGCTCTTCCCCGGCCGGGACTAGGTTGCTTGGGGCCAACGTCCTGACTTTC
CDR3aa: CASSSSPAGTRLLGANVLTF

d_gene: -
abundance: -
j_gene: TRBJ1-2
v_gene: TRBV25-1
CDR3nt: TGTGCCAGCAGTGAAAGCGTGTTGTGGGATGGCTACACCTTC
CDR3aa: CASSESVLWDGYTF

d_gene: -
abundance: once
j_gene: TRBJ1-6
v_gene: TRBV4-3
CDR3nt: TGCGCCAGCAGCCTCTTTCGGCAGGGTGGTAATTCACCCCTCCACTTT
CDR3aa: CASSLFRQGGNSPLHF

d_gene: -
abundance: -
j_gene: TRBJ1-1
v_gene: TRBV15
CDR3nt: TGTGCCACCAGCAGAGATGCGGGGCTGGCGGGCACTGAAGCTTTCTTT
CDR3aa: CATSRDAGLAGTEAFF

d_gene: -
abundance: -
j_gene: TRBJ2-1
v_gene: TRBV27
CDR3nt: TGTGCCAGCAGTTTTTCACGGGTGACCGCACAGTTCTTC
CDR3aa: CASSFSRVTAQFF

d_gene: -
abundance: -
j_gene: TRBJ1-1
v_gene: TRBV15
CDR3nt: TGTGCCACCAGCAGATCCGCCGCCCTCGGGAACACTGAAGCTTTCTTT
CDR3aa: CATSRSAALGNTEAFF

d_gene: -
abundance: -
j_gene: TRBJ2-1
v_gene: TRBV9
CDR3nt: TGTGCCAGCAGCGTAGCGGGCAATGAGCAGTTCTTC
CDR3aa: CASSVAGNEQFF

d_gene: TRBD1
abundance: few
j_gene: TRBJ2-2
v_gene: TRBV6-5
CDR3nt: TGTGCCAGCACCTTAACGGGACAGTACACCGGGGAGCTGTTTTTT
CDR3aa: CASTLTGQYTGELFF

d_gene: -
abundance: -
j_gene: TRBJ2-7
v_gene: TRBV6-1
CDR3nt: TGTGCCAGCAGTGGACAGGTTTCCTACGAGCAGTACTTC
CDR3aa: CASSGQVSYEQYF

d_gene: -
abundance: -
j_gene: TRBJ2-6
v_gene: TRBV14
CDR3nt: TGTGCCAGCAGTCTTATTGGGGCCAACGTCCTGACTTTC
CDR3aa: CASSLIGANVLTF

d_gene: -
abundance: -
j_gene: TRBJ1-6
v_gene: TRBV2
CDR3nt: TGTGCCAGCAGCGAAGACAGATTTTCACCCCTCCACTTT
CDR3aa: CASSEDRFSPLHF

d_gene: TRBD1
abundance: -
j_gene: TRBJ1-5
v_gene: TRBV30
CDR3nt: TGTGCCTGGAGTATAGGACAGGGCTGGCAGCCCCAGCATTTT
CDR3aa: CAWSIGQGWQPQHF

d_gene: -
abundance: -
j_gene: TRBJ2-6
v_gene: TRBV4-1
CDR3nt: TGCGCCAGCAGCCATAGTTACTCTGGGGCCAACGTCCTGACTTTC
CDR3aa: CASSHSYSGANVLTF

d_gene: TRBD2
abundance: -
j_gene: TRBJ2-1
v_gene: TRBV13
CDR3nt: TGTGCCAGCAGCTCAAAGAAGCGGGAAATCTTATACAATGAGCAGTTCTTC
CDR3aa: CASSSKKREILYNEQFF

d_gene: TRBD2
abundance: -
j_gene: TRBJ2-3
v_gene: TRBV27
CDR3nt: TGTGCCAGCAGTTTATATCGGACTAGTCGGACGCAGTATTTT
CDR3aa: CASSLYRTSRTQYF

d_gene: TRBD2
abundance: few
j_gene: TRBJ2-7
v_gene: TRBV27
CDR3nt: TGTGCCAGCAGTTTATTTCGGACTAGCTTATCCTACGAGCAGTACTTC
CDR3aa: CASSLFRTSLSYEQYF

d_gene: TRBD2
abundance: -
j_gene: TRBJ2-2
v_gene: TRBV28
CDR3nt: TGTGCCAGCCAAAAGCTCAGGACTAGCGGCTACACCGGGGAGCTGTTTTTT
CDR3aa: CASQKLRTSGYTGELFF

d_gene: -
abundance: -
j_gene: TRBJ1-1
v_gene: TRBV19
CDR3nt: TGTGCCAGTAGTGCCGCGCGAGGGACTGAAGCTTTCTTT
CDR3aa: CASSAARGTEAFF

d_gene: TRBD1
abundance: -
j_gene: TRBJ2-7
v_gene: TRBV28
CDR3nt: TGTGCCAGCAGGGTGGACAGGGGGTTTGTGTACGAGCAGTACTTC
CDR3aa: CASRVDRGFVYEQYF

d_gene: TRBD2
abundance: -
j_gene: TRBJ2-7
v_gene: TRBV7-8
CDR3nt: TGTGCCAGCAGCTTAGCCTTGGGAGCGGGGGGCGACTACGAGCAGTACTTC
CDR3aa: CASSLALGAGGDYEQYF

d_gene: -
abundance: few
j_gene: TRBJ2-6
v_gene: TRBV28
CDR3nt: TGTGCCAGCCTCCAAAGAGGGTCTGGGGCCAACGTCCTGACTTTC
CDR3aa: CASLQRGSGANVLTF

d_gene: TRBD1
abundance: -
j_gene: TRBJ2-5
v_gene: TRBV6-4
CDR3nt: TGTGCCAGTACCGAAAGACAGGGATCAGAAGAGACCCAGTACTTC
CDR3aa: CASTERQGSEETQYF

d_gene: -
abundance: -
j_gene: TRBJ1-1
v_gene: TRBV4-1
CDR3nt: TGCGCCAGCAGCCACCCGACAGGAAACACTGAAGCTTTCTTT
CDR3aa: CASSHPTGNTEAFF

d_gene: TRBD1
abundance: -
j_gene: TRBJ1-4
v_gene: TRBV19
CDR3nt: TGTGCCAGTACCCTACAGGGGGCTTTTGGAAAACTGTTTTTT
CDR3aa: CASTLQGAFGKLFF